This T cell receptor (beta chain) comes out of a study of cytomegalovirus exposure and HLA in healthy donors. Researchers ran the PCR with 60 Vbeta and 13 Jbeta primers. TCRdb keeps only in-frame clones here, not all; method: immunoSEQ multiplex PCR. The table lists 100,000 to 150,000 clones. Remarks on this clone: Antigen: not known.

Germline CDR1 and CDR2: SEHNR and FQNEAQ (reference sequence). Trimming stripped 5 bases from V and 3 bases from J, with 10 bases between. The CDR3 contains 13 residues. Study-wide results and limits: The authors considered a cluster of highly shared sequence variants likely to be a sequencing artifact.

The genes are TRBV7-9 and TRBJ1-1; no clear D gene. The sequencing input was PBMCs. This TCR was recovered from a man aged 25 to 40 in good health and CMV-seronegative. CDR3 nucleotides: TGTGCCAGCAGCCCGGAGGGCTACACTGAAGCTTTCTTT. Translated, it gives CASSPEGYTEAFF.